This record looks at one TCR beta chain sequence and its context. The specificity of this receptor is unknown. No much larger clonotype is one base removed from it; base qualities were not supplied. RNA was extracted using the RNeasy kit, and about 0.5 to 1 ug of the RNA was reverse transcribed with random hexamers. The immunoSEQ multiplex PCR assay, which covers 54 Vbeta and 13 Jbeta segments, was used to amplify TCR beta CDR3 regions. PCR amplification bias was corrected by using a synthetic template baseline for primer optimization and computational correction. The study's processing was this. Only productive sequences were kept, with reads annotated to V, D and J genes according to IMGT and analyzed in immunoSEQ Analyzer. Clonality was calculated as one minus the Shannon entropy normalized by log2 of the number of productive unique sequences. For each patient and control, public and private clones were evaluated within the 100 most prevalent clones. Clones were defined as Susac-specific if absent from the healthy and MS cohorts, from around 1,000 published viral clones and from other ImmuneACCESS disease sequences. The public reads were run again by TCRdb, first through fastp at Q25 and then through MiXCR, and only productive beta chains were kept. Each CDR3 protein appears once, grouped with its most common genes and DNA. None of the V and J calls come from the authors' own analysis; TCRdb made them. Across this sample there are about 210,000 distinct CDR3 sequences, with about 95% seen only once. In total, the top ten clones hold roughly 0.09% of the sample.

This specimen belongs to a study of CD8 T cells in Susac syndrome (dated by TCRdb to 2018 to 2020). For the study in its entirety: Whether CD8+ T cell activation and differentiation in Susac syndrome was antigen driven was tested using repertoire sequencing. Broader findings and caveats from the paper: The study acknowledged that relatively few individuals were included in the TCR sequencing and HLA analysis.

V loses 3 bases, J loses 4 bases, and the germline ends lie 21 bases apart. Reading the germline V gene (reference sequence) gives CDR1 DFQATT and CDR2 SNEGSKA. The CDR3 starts with the cysteine, ends with the phenylalanine, and has 16 residues. CDR3 DNA is the only sequence kept; it has 48 bases, read in frame from the first base. Peripheral blood CD8+ and CD4+ T cells from healthy donors, Susac syndrome patients and multiple sclerosis patients were profiled using high-throughput TCR beta sequencing. The multiple sclerosis controls were treatment-naive patients whose relapsing-remitting disease, either stable or active, fulfilled the revised McDonald criteria. Bulk CD8+ and CD4+ T cells were purified by magnetic negative isolation, while CD8+ TEMRA cells were enriched using FACS. Blood was drawn into EDTA tubes, processed within 24 hours, and PBMCs were isolated by density gradient centrifugation. PBMCs intended for TCR sequencing were frozen in liquid nitrogen and were later thawed in a 37 degrees C water bath. The sorted or isolated CD4+, CD8+ and CD8+ TEMRA cells had a purity of 90% or higher.

Recombination joined TRBV20-1 with TRBJ2-5, and the D gene may be TRBD2, 6 bases matching. The sequence came from a human donor with multiple sclerosis. The sample taken for sequencing was CD4+ T cells from PBMCs. The sequence in DNA is TGCAGTGCTAGCAGCCCTAGCGAGGCTCTGGGAGAGACCCAGTACTTC. Its product reads: CSASSPSEALGETQYF.